The 8 T cell receptor beta chains below were found in one sample sequenced in a study of shared clonotypes between healthy human individuals. Sequencing was performed with immunoSEQ multiplex PCR; in TCRdb, only in-frame clones are kept and a portion is missing. The data show about half a million clones, roughly three quarters seen once. The specimen was PBMCs. These receptors all stem from a woman in her thirties or forties in good health. Some clones in this sample may be carry-over from other donors' samples.

This clone was found a few times. The chain combines TRBV19 with TRBJ2-3; D uncertain. The CDR3 runs 15 residues. The germline V gene encodes CDR1 LNHDA and CDR2 SQIVND (reference sequence). V was shortened by 7 bases and J by 0 bases, with 14 bases between the two germline ends. The DNA of the CDR3 is TGTGCCAGTACCGTTTCAGCGACTAGCACAGATACGCAGTATTTT. It translates to CASTVSATSTDTQYF.

The chain employs TRBV7-9 and TRBJ2-7; the D is unclear. V shed 0 bases and J shed 0 bases, with 9 bases lying between them. Germline CDR1 and CDR2: SEHNR and FQNEAQ (reference sequence). The CDR3 is 15 amino acids. CDR3 nucleotide sequence: TGTGCCAGCAGCTTAGCGCGTCAAAGCTCCTACGAGCAGTACTTC. It is translated as CASSLARQSSYEQYF.

The rearrangement links TRBV28 to TRBJ1-3; D is ambiguous. Germline V lookup: CDR1 MDHEN, CDR2 SYDVKM. This CDR3 region has 16 residues. V lost 2 bases and J 4 bases, leaving 15 bases between the germline ends. The CDR3 coding sequence is TGTGCCAGCAGTTTAAGGTTCGGATCTGGAGGAAACACCATATATTTT. Residues: CASSLRFGSGGNTIYF.

CDR3 protein: CASSPGQNTGELFF. Here the CDR3 DNA reads TGTGCCAGCAGTCCGGGACAGAACACCGGGGAGCTGTTTTTT. The chain employs TRBV6-4 and TRBJ2-2; D is perhaps TRBD1 (6 bases). CDR1 MRHNA and CDR2 SNTAGT come from the germline V gene. The CDR3 is 14 residues long. V was pared by 5 bases and J by 1 base, with 8 bases between.

This clone was found a few times. The same CDR3 is also encoded by other DNA sequences in this sample. The chain combines TRBV5-1 with TRBJ2-3; D not certain. The CDR3 extends over 15 amino acids. V dropped 0 bases and J dropped 0 bases, with 8 bases sitting between them. CDR1 is SGHRS and CDR2 is YFSETQ in the germline V gene. The CDR3 here is CASSLDSPSTDTQYF. The DNA of the CDR3 is TGCGCCAGCAGCTTGGACAGTCCCAGCACAGATACGCAGTATTTT.

On this clone: A read error is likely here: a far larger clone is one base away. The chain uses TRBV7-2 and TRBJ2-1, with D unclear. The CDR3 extends over 12 amino acids. In germline, CDR1 is SGHTA, CDR2 FQGNSA. V lost 4 bases and J 0 bases, leaving 1 base between the germline ends. The CDR3 DNA follows: TGTGCCAGCAGCTACTCCTACAATGAGCAGTTCTTC. Translating it yields CASSYSYNEQFF.

The chain recombines TRBV7-2 with TRBJ2-5, with 8 bases that match TRBD2. CDR1 is SGHTA and CDR2 is FQGNSA in the germline V gene. The CDR3 is 14 amino acids. V lost 4 bases to trimming and J lost 5 bases; unmatched junction nucleotides: 6. CDR3 coding DNA: TGTGCCAGCAGCTCAGCGGGAGTTCGGGAGACCCAGTACTTC. Residues: CASSSAGVRETQYF.

With regard to this clone: Given a far larger clone just one base away, this is likely a sequencing read error. The genes are TRBV29-1 and TRBJ2-3; the D gene is possibly TRBD2 (6 bases). With 7 bases removed from V and 4 bases from J, the gap between germline ends came to 18 bases. The CDR3 has 14 residues. The V gene's germline CDR1 is SQVTM and CDR2 ANQGSEA. Here the CDR3 reads CSATPGVGADTQYF. CDR3 nucleotides: TGCAGCGCTACCCCGGGGGTGGGCGCAGATACGCAGTATTTT.